This T cell receptor beta chain was observed in a study of identical twins. TCRdb re-analysed the 5' RACE reads in MiXCR, keeping a single row per CDR3 protein. Of about 190,000 distinct CDR3 sequences listed, less than 20% are singletons. Per germline, CDR1 MNHEY and CDR2 SVGEGT. V shed 6 bases and J 2 bases; nucleotides not matched to a gene: 14. This CDR3 contains 20 residues. These data were also reused for a study on T cells expressing NK-cell markers.

The clonotype comes from a woman aged 18-30 years in good health. This rearrangement joins TRBV6-2 or TRBV6-3 to TRBJ2-1, with 15 bases matching TRBD2. The sequenced sample was CD8+ T cells sorted from blood. CDR3 protein: CASRPPGTSGGNGTYNEQFF. The CDR3 region has the DNA TGTGCCAGCAGGCCCCCCGGGACTAGCGGGGGGAATGGAACCTACAATGAGCAGTTCTTC.